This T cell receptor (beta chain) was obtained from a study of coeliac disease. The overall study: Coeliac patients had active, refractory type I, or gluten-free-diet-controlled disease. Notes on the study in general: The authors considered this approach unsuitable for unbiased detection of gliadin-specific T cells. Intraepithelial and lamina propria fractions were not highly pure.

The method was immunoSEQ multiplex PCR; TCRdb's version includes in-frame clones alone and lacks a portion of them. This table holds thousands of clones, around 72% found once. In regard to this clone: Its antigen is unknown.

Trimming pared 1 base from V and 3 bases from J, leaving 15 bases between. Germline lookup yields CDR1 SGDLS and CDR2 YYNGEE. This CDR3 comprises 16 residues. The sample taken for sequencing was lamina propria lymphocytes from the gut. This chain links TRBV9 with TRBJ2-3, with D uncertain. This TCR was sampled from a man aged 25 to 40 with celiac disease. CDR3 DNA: TGTGCCAGCAGCGTACAGAGCGTCCCAATTACAGATACGCAGTATTTT. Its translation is CASSVQSVPITDTQYF.